The 23 T cell receptor beta chains below come from one sample, sequenced in a study of shared clonotypes between healthy human individuals. Assay used: immunoSEQ multiplex PCR; TCRdb lists only in-frame clones, some missing. This table holds about 960,000 clones, roughly 72% found once. The sequencing input was memory CD4+ T cells sorted from blood. Subset reported: CD45RA-negative fraction. These receptors were taken from a man between 18 and 29 years old in good health.

The V gene is TRBV5-6, the J gene TRBJ2-7, with a weak D call TRBD2 (6 bases). The CDR3 spans 11 residues. Trimming took off 2 bases at V and 7 bases at J, with 7 bases between the two ends. The germline gives CDR1 SGHDT, CDR2 YYEEEE. The CDR3 here is CASSFGGEQYF. In DNA, the CDR3 is TGTGCCAGCAGCTTTGGGGGGGAGCAGTACTTC.

The chain employs TRBV6-5 and TRBJ1-1; D is undetermined. Germline CDR1 reads MNHEY; CDR2 reads SVGAGI. The CDR3 covers 15 residues. The V and J ends lost 6 bases and 5 bases respectively, with 19 bases between them. This CDR3 is CASSPYRTTRTEAFF. The CDR3 DNA is TGTGCCAGCAGCCCTTACCGCACCACGCGGACTGAAGCTTTCTTT.

V gene TRBV20-1 combines with J gene TRBJ1-1; 7 positions match TRBD1. The CDR3 runs 11 residues. With V trimmed by 5 bases and J by 5 bases, 2 bases remained unmatched. CDR1 DFQATT and CDR2 SNEGSKA come from the germline V gene (reference sequence). The CDR3 is CSALGQTEAFF. CDR3 DNA: TGCAGTGCTCTGGGACAGACTGAAGCTTTCTTT.

The rearrangement uses TRBV11-3 and TRBJ2-7; 9 nucleotides align to TRBD1. V was pared by 0 bases and J by 9 bases, with 18 bases of the junction left unmatched. CDR1 and CDR2 from the germline V gene are SGHNT and YENEEA. There are 18 residues in the CDR3. The chain's CDR3 is CASSLDRDRVFRIAVQYF. CDR3 bases: TGTGCCAGCAGCTTAGATCGGGACAGGGTGTTTAGAATAGCAGTGCAGTACTTC.

The chain uses TRBV6-5 and TRBJ1-2, with unresolved D. The CDR3 has 14 amino acids. The germline V and J ends were trimmed by 5 bases and 3 bases, with 13 bases remaining between them. CDR1 is MNHEY, CDR2 SVGAGI, per germline. The DNA of the CDR3 is TGTGCCAGCAGTCCCCTTACCCGGGACTATGGCTACACCTTC. Amino acid sequence: CASSPLTRDYGYTF.

V usage is TRBV5-1 and J usage is TRBJ2-7, with 9 bases fitting TRBD1. V was pared by 4 bases and J by 4 bases, with 9 bases of the junction left unmatched. The CDR3 runs to 15 residues. Germline values: CDR1 SGHRS, CDR2 YFSETQ. CDR3 sequence (DNA): TGCGCCAGCAGCCCGGGACAGGGAAATATTTACGAGCAGTACTTC. It yields the protein CASSPGQGNIYEQYF.

The V gene is TRBV6-1, the J gene TRBJ1-2; no definite D call. Germline V gives CDR1 MNHNS, CDR2 SASEGT. V was clipped by 8 bases and J by 9 bases, with 16 bases between them. CDR3 length: 12 residues. The CDR3: CASGAGASSYTF. The CDR3 DNA follows: TGTGCCAGCGGAGCCGGAGCTAGTAGCTACACCTTC.

This chain uses TRBV6-4 with TRBJ2-7; D gene ambiguous. Germline V gives CDR1 MRHNA, CDR2 SNTAGT. Trimming left V 5 bases short and J 5 bases short, with 16 bases between. The CDR3 is made up of 14 amino acids. The chain's CDR3 is CASSIRRPLHEQYF. For the CDR3, the DNA is TGTGCCAGCAGTATCAGGCGACCCCTCCACGAGCAGTACTTC.

V is TRBV7-6 and J is TRBJ2-2; D is unclear. The V gene lost 7 bases and the J gene lost 1 base, with 10 bases spanning the gap. The CDR3 length is 14 residues. Germline assignment: CDR1 SGHVS and CDR2 FNYEAQ. CDR3 nucleotide sequence: TGTGCCAGCAAGACGCAAGGGAACACCGGGGAGCTGTTTTTT. It codes for CASKTQGNTGELFF.

CDR3 region: CASSQGTPHKGDTQYF. The CDR3 bases are TGCGCCAGCAGCCAGGGGACGCCCCACAAAGGGGATACGCAGTATTTT. The rearrangement uses TRBV4-3 and TRBJ2-3; D tentatively fits TRBD1 or TRBD2 (5 bases each). This CDR3 is built from 16 residues. CDR1 LGHNA and CDR2 YSLEER come from the germline V gene. The germline V and J ends were trimmed by 3 bases and 6 bases, with 19 bases remaining between them.

This clone was seen once. V usage is TRBV7-9 and J usage is TRBJ2-5; 9 nucleotides line up with TRBD1. This CDR3 has 14 amino acids. V lost 5 bases, J lost 5 bases, and 6 bases stayed unmatched. Germline CDR1 reads SEHNR; CDR2 reads FQNEAQ (reference sequence). The CDR3 reads CASSTRTGVETQYF. The CDR3 coding sequence is TGTGCCAGCAGCACCCGGACAGGGGTTGAGACCCAGTACTTC. Together with reference TRBV7-9 and TRBJ2-5, the CDR3 gives the full variable domain: DTGVSQNPRHKITKRGQNVTFRCDPISEHNRLYWYRQTLGQGPEFLTYFQNEAQLEKSRLLSDRFSAERPKGSFSTLEIQRTEQGDSAMYLCASSTRTGVETQYFGPGTRLLVL.

This clone was recorded at least ten times. The rearrangement joins TRBV7-2 to TRBJ2-6, with D hard to call. The germline gives CDR1 SGHTA, CDR2 FQGNSA. Trimming took off 4 bases at V and 0 bases at J, with 7 bases between the two ends. The CDR3 is 15 amino acids. The CDR3 reads CASSSHYSGANVLTF. CDR3 in DNA: TGTGCCAGCAGCTCCCACTACTCTGGGGCCAACGTCCTGACTTTC.

Here the CDR3 reads CASSLDRYTIYF. The CDR3 DNA reads as TGTGCCAGCAGTCTGGACCGTTACACCATATATTTT. This chain joins TRBV6-6 and TRBJ1-3; D is ambiguous. Germline lookup yields CDR1 MNHNY and CDR2 SVGAGI (reference sequence). The CDR3 is 12 amino acids. V dropped 5 bases and J dropped 8 bases, with 10 bases sitting between them.

Turning to this clone: This specimen includes other DNA sequences encoding the same CDR3. The rearrangement uses TRBV15 and TRBJ2-1; TRBD2 matches at 7 bases. CDR1 is LNHNV and CDR2 is YYDKDF in the germline V gene (reference sequence). The CDR3 has 16 amino acids. V dropped 0 bases and J dropped 1; count of bases not matched to a gene: 3. In DNA form, the CDR3 reads TGTGCCACCAGCAGAGACGGCGGGAGTTCCTACAATGAGCAGTTCTTC. Protein product: CATSRDGGSSYNEQFF.

CDR3 nucleotides: TGTGCCAGCAGTTTCACAGGGGGATTTACGTCGCCCCAGCATTTT. It is translated as CASSFTGGFTSPQHF. The chain recombines TRBV28 with TRBJ1-5; 8 bases are a match to TRBD1. Germline CDR1 MDHEN, CDR2 SYDVKM. This CDR3 has 15 residues. The V segment lost 3 bases and the J segment 9 bases; nucleotides outside the gene matches: 10.

This clone was seen a few times. V and J are TRBV6-4 and TRBJ1-5; D is uncertain. The V gene lost 3 bases and the J gene lost 6 bases, with 9 bases spanning the gap. Germline V lookup: CDR1 MRHNA, CDR2 SNTAGT. The CDR3 runs 13 residues. As DNA, the CDR3 is TGTGCCAGCAGTGAGGAGTTTCGTCAGCCCCAGCATTTT. Translated, it gives CASSEEFRQPQHF.

This sequence joins TRBV6-5 and TRBJ1-5; no firm D call. Germline V gene data show CDR1 as MNHEY and CDR2 as SVGAGI. The CDR3 spans 15 residues. The germline V and J ends were trimmed by 6 bases and 6 bases, with 18 bases remaining between them. This chain's CDR3 is CASRQGGGGSQPQHF. Here the CDR3 DNA reads TGTGCCAGCAGACAAGGCGGCGGAGGGAGTCAGCCCCAGCATTTT.

J is TRBJ2-3 and V is TRBV27, with D unresolved. Trimming removed 0 bases at V and 5 bases at J, with 12 bases between. This CDR3 comprises 15 residues. Looked up from germline, CDR1 is MNHEY and CDR2 is SMNVEV (reference sequence). The DNA of the CDR3 is TGTGCCAGCAGTTTATCTGGGTCCTCGGGAGATACGCAGTATTTT. It codes for CASSLSGSSGDTQYF.

The chain combines TRBV7-2 with TRBJ1-1; D remains ambiguous. Germline V gives CDR1 SGHTA, CDR2 FQGNSA. The CDR3 length is 13 residues. V lost 5 bases and J 1 base, leaving 8 bases between the germline ends. The CDR3 nucleotides are TGTGCCAGCAGCGCCGGACGGAACACTGAAGCTTTCTTT. Encoded protein: CASSAGRNTEAFF.

The CDR3 sequence: CASSYRTGIYGYTF. Written as DNA, the CDR3 is TGTGCCAGCAGTTACCGGACAGGGATCTATGGCTACACCTTC. The V call is TRBV28, the J call TRBJ1-2; TRBD1 matches 8 bases. V was clipped by 4 bases and J by 4 bases; unmatched bases: 5. CDR1 is MDHEN, CDR2 SYDVKM, per germline. The CDR3 runs to 14 residues.

In the case of this clone: Other DNA sequences from this sample encode an identical CDR3 as well. V is TRBV9 and J is TRBJ2-3; D not certain. Between the trimmed V and J ends, which lost 0 bases and 2 bases, there was a span of 4 bases. This CDR3 has 13 residues. Germline V gene data show CDR1 as SGDLS and CDR2 as YYNGEE. The CDR3 DNA reads as TGTGCCAGCAGCGTAGCCCCCACAGATACGCAGTATTTT. Translated, it gives CASSVAPTDTQYF.

V usage is TRBV7-9 and J usage is TRBJ2-3, with TRBD1 as a possible D gene (5 bases). The length of the CDR3 is 15 residues. Germline V gene data show CDR1 as SEHNR and CDR2 as FQNEAQ (reference sequence). V lost 2 bases and J 0 bases, leaving 9 bases between the germline ends. The DNA for the CDR3 is TGTGCCAGCAGCTTACAGGGTCCCAGCACAGATACGCAGTATTTT. It codes for CASSLQGPSTDTQYF.

J is TRBJ2-7 and V is TRBV5-4; D is perhaps TRBD1 or TRBD2 (6 bases each). The germline V and J ends were trimmed by 3 bases and 3 bases, with 13 bases remaining between them. The CDR3 totals 14 residues. Per germline, CDR1 SGHNT and CDR2 YYREEE (reference sequence). Written as DNA, the CDR3 is TGTGCCAGCAGCTCGGGCGGGACATTCTACGAGCAGTACTTC. The encoded protein is CASSSGGTFYEQYF.